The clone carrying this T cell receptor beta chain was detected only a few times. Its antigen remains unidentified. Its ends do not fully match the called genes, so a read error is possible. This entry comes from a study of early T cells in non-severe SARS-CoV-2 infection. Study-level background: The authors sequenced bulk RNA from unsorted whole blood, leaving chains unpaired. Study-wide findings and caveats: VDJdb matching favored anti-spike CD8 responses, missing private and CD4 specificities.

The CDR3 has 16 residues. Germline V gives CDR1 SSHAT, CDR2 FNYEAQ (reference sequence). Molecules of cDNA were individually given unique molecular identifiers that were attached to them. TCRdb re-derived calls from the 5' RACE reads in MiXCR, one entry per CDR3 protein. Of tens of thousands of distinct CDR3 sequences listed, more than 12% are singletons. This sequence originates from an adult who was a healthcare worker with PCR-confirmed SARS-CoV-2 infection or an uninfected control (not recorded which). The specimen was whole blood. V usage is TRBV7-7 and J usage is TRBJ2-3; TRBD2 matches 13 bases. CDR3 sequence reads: CASSPGLAGSTDTQYF. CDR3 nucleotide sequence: TGTGCTAGCAGCCCGGGACTAGCGGGGAGCACAGATACGCAGTATTTT.